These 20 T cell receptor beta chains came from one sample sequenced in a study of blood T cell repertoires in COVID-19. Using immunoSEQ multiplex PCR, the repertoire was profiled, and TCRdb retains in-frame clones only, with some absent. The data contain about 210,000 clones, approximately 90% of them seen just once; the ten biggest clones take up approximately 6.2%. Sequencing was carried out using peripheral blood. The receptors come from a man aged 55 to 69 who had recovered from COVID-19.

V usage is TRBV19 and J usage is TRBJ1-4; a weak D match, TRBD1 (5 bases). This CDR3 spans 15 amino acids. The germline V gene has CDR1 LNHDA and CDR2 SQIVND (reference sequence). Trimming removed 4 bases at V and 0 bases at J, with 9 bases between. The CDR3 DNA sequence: TGTGCCAGTAGTACAGGGATAACAACTAATGAAAAACTGTTTTTT. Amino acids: CASSTGITTNEKLFF.

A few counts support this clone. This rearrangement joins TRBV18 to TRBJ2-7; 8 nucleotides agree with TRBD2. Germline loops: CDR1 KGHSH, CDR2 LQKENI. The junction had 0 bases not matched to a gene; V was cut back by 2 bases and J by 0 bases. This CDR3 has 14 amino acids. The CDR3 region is CASSPAGGSYEQYF. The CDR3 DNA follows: TGTGCCAGCTCACCAGCGGGGGGCTCCTACGAGCAGTACTTC.

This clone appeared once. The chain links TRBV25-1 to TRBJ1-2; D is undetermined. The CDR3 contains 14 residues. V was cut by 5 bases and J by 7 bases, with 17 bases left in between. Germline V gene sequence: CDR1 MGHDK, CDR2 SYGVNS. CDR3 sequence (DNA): TGTGCCAGCAGTACAGCATCTGGGTATGGTGGCTACACCTTC. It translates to CASSTASGYGGYTF.

The CDR3 sequence is CASSTTGEAGNTIYF. The DNA of the CDR3 is TGTGCCAGCAGTACCACAGGGGAGGCTGGAAACACCATATATTTT. This chain connects TRBV7-2 to TRBJ1-3; 7 positions agree with TRBD1. This CDR3 contains 15 residues. Germline V gives CDR1 SGHTA, CDR2 FQGNSA. V lost 6 bases, J lost 2 bases, and 7 bases stayed unmatched. The full variable domain, in which reference TRBV7-2 and TRBJ1-3 provide the parts outside the CDR3, is GAGVSQSPSNKVTEKGKDVELRCDPISGHTALYWYRQSLGQGLEFLIYFQGNSAPDKSGLPSDRFSAERTGGSVSTLTIQRTQQEDSAVYLCASSTTGEAGNTIYFGEGSWLTVV.

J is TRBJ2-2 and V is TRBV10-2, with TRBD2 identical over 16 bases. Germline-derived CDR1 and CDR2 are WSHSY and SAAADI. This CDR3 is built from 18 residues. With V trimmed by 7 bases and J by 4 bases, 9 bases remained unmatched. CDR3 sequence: CASTPGTSGRGGTGELFF. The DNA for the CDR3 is TGCGCCAGCACCCCCGGGACTAGCGGGAGGGGGGGCACCGGGGAGCTGTTTTTT.

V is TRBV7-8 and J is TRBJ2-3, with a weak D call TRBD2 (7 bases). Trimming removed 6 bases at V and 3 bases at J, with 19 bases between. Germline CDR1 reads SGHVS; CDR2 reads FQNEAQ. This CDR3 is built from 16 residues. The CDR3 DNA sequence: TGTGCCAGCAGTTCAGGGGAGGGGGGGCCAACAGATACGCAGTATTTT. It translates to CASSSGEGGPTDTQYF.

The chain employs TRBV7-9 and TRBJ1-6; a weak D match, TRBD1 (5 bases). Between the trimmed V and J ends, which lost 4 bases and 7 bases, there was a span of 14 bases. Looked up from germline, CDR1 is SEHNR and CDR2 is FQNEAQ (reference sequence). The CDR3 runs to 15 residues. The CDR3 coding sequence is TGTGCCAGCAGCTCTTCGACAGACAGCAATTCACCCCTCCACTTT. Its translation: CASSSSTDSNSPLHF.

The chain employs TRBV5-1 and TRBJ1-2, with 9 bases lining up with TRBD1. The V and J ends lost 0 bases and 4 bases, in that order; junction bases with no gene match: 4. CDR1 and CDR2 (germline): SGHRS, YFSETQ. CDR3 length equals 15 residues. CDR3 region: CASSLGQGGVYGYTF. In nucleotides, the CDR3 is TGCGCCAGCAGCTTGGGACAGGGGGGTGTCTATGGCTACACCTTC.

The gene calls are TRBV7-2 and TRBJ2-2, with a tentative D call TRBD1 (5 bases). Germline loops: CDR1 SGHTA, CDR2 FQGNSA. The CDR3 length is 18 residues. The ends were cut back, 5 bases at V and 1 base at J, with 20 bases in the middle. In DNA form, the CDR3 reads TGTGCCAGCAGCCCCCCCCGTGTGGTAGGGGTGAACACCGGGGAGCTGTTTTTT. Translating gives CASSPPRVVGVNTGELFF.

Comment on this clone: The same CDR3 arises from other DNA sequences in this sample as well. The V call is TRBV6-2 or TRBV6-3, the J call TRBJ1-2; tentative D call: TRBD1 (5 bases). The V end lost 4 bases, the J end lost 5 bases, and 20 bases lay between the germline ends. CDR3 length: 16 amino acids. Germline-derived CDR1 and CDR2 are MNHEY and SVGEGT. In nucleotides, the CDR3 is TGTGCCAGCAGTTCGCAAAGGCCACAGGCCCGATATGGCTACACCTTC. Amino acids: CASSSQRPQARYGYTF.

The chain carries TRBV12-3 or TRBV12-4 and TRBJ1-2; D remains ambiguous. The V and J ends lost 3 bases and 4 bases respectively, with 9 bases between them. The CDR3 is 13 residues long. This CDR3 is CASSFRSGYGYTF. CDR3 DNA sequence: TGTGCCAGCAGTTTCAGGTCAGGCTATGGCTACACCTTC.

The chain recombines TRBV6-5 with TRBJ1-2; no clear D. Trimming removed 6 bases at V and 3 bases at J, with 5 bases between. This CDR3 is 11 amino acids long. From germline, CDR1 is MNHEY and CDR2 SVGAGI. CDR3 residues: CASSMYYGYTF. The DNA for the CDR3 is TGTGCCAGCAGCATGTACTATGGCTACACCTTC.

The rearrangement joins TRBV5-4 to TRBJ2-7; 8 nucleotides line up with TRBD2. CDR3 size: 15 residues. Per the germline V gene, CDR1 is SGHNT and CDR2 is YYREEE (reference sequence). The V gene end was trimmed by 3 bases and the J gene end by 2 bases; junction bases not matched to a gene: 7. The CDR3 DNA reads TGTGCCAGCAGCTCGTCTAAGCGGGGGCCCTACGAGCAGTACTTC. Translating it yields CASSSSKRGPYEQYF.

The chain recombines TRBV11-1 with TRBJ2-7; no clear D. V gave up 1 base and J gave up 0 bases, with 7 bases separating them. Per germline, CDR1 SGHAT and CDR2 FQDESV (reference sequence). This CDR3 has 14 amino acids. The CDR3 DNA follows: TGTGCCAGCAGCTTAGGGCAGGCCTCCTACGAGCAGTACTTC. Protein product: CASSLGQASYEQYF.

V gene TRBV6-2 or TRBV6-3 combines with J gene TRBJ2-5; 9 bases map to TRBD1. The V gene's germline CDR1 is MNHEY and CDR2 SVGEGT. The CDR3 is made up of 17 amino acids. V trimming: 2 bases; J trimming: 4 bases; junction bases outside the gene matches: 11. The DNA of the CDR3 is TGTGCCAGCAGTTACCCGGGACAGGGTAACCTACGAGAGACCCAGTACTTC. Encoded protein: CASSYPGQGNLRETQYF.

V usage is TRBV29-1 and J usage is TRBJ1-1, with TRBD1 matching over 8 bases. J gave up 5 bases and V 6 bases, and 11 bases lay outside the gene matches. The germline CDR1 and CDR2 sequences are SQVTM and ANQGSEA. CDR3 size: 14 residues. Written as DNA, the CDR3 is TGCAGCGTCCTAGGAGGACAGGGCGATACTGAAGCTTTCTTT. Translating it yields CSVLGGQGDTEAFF.

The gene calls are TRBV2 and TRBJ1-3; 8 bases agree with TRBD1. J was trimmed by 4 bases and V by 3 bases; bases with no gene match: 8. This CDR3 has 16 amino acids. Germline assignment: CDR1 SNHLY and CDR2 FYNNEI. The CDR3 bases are TGTGCCAGCAGTGATTCTTTCGGACAGGGAGGAAACACCATATATTTT. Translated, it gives CASSDSFGQGGNTIYF.

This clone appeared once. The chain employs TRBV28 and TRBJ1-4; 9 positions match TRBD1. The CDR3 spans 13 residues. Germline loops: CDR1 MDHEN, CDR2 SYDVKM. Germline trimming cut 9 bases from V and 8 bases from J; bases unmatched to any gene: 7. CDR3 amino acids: CASLQGADEKLFF. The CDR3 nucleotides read TGTGCCAGTTTACAGGGGGCGGACGAAAAACTGTTTTTT. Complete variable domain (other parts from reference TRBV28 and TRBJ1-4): DVKVTQSSRYLVKRTGEKVFLECVQDMDHENMFWYRQDPGLGLRLIYFSYDVKMKEKGDIPEGYSVSREKKERFSLILESASTNQTSMYLCASLQGADEKLFFGSGTQLSVL.

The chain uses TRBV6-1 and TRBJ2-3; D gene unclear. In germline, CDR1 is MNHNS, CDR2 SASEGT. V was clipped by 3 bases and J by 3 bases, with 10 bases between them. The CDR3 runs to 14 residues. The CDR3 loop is CASSDLSRTDTQYF. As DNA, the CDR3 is TGTGCCAGCAGTGACCTTTCGAGGACAGATACGCAGTATTTT.

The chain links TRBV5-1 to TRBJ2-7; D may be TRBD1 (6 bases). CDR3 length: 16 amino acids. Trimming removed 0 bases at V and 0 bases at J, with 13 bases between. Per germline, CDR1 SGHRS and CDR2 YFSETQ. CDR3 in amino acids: CASSLGRDTISYEQYF. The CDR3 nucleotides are TGCGCCAGCAGCTTGGGCCGGGACACCATCTCCTACGAGCAGTACTTC.